This TCR beta chain was found in a study of T cell responses to AZD1222 COVID-19 vaccine. Study-wide points: Among the donors, most were white British and more were female, and clonal diversity was possibly underestimated. Repertoire sampling happened only post peak T cell response.

As to this clone: The target antigen is unknown.

Trimming took 8 bases from V and 0 from J, leaving 14 bases between them. CDR3 length: 15 residues. Germline CDR1 and CDR2: MNHEY and SVGAGI. Assay used: immunoSEQ multiplex PCR; TCRdb lists only in-frame clones, some missing. The sample has some 150,000 clones, 80% to 95% seen once. The material was peripheral blood, obtained on day 0 of AZD1222 vaccination. The V gene is TRBV6-5, the J gene TRBJ1-3; D not certain. This TCR came from an adult in good health. CDR3 residues: CASHRDSSSGNTIYF. The CDR3 DNA is TGTGCCAGCCATCGAGACTCAAGCTCTGGAAACACCATATATTTT.